Listed below are T cell receptor beta chains from one sample, sequenced in a study of radiotherapy plus CTLA-4 blockade in lung cancer. Sequenced by immunoSEQ multiplex PCR; TCRdb stores in-frame clones only, minus some. The sample consists of approximately 90,000 clones, 83% of them appearing once. Specimen: peripheral blood, collected from a patient treated with radiotherapy plus ipilimumab. Source of these receptors: a human donor with non-small cell lung cancer who had stable disease on radiotherapy plus ipilimumab. Both conserved end residues are part of each CDR3. The D gene is left open where the match is weak. Not all rows give a size; the values are once, few, many and, for expanded clones, a class.

>.|TRBJ1-2|TRBV10-3|.
CAISESSGPNYGYTF
TGTGCCATCAGTGAGTCGTCAGGGCCTAACTATGGCTACACCTTC
>.|TRBJ1-1|TRBV28|.
CASSPALAGTEAFF
TGTGCCAGCAGTCCCGCCCTAGCGGGCACTGAAGCTTTCTTT
>.|TRBJ1-2|TRBV29-1|.
CSVSSTGGYTF
TGCAGCGTTTCCTCTACGGGGGGCTACACCTTC
>.|TRBJ1-5|TRBV28|.
CASSLHERQHQPQHF
TGTGCCAGCAGCCTTCACGAAAGACAGCATCAGCCCCAGCATTTT
>.|TRBJ1-5|TRBV7-3|.
CASSQDSGEPQHF
TGTGCCAGCAGCCAGGACAGCGGCGAGCCCCAGCATTTT
>TRBD2|TRBJ2-7|TRBV2|.
CASASGGYYEQYF
TGTGCCAGCGCTAGCGGGGGGTACTACGAGCAGTACTTC
>.|TRBJ1-3|TRBV29-1|.
CSVDVGGNTIYF
TGCAGCGTTGACGTAGGGGGAAACACCATATATTTT
>.|TRBJ1-3|TRBV30|.
CAWSVGGSGNTIYF
TGTGCCTGGAGTGTAGGGGGGTCTGGAAACACCATATATTTT
>TRBD1|TRBJ2-7|TRBV4-1|.
CASSQADRVGFYEQYF
TGCGCCAGCAGCCAAGCTGACAGGGTCGGGTTCTACGAGCAGTACTTC
>.|TRBJ2-7|TRBV6-1|once
CASSLGKAYEQYF
TGTGCCAGCAGTTTGGGGAAGGCCTACGAGCAGTACTTC
>.|TRBJ2-2|TRBV7-9|.
CASRGPDTGELFF
TGTGCCAGCCGAGGTCCGGACACCGGGGAGCTGTTTTTT
>.|TRBJ2-1|TRBV9|.
CASSRSDSPFLNNEQFF
TGTGCCAGCAGCCGCTCGGACAGCCCTTTCTTAAACAATGAGCAGTTCTTC
>.|TRBJ1-5|TRBV5-1|.
CASSPTPNSNQPQHF
TGCGCCAGCAGCCCGACACCGAATAGCAATCAGCCCCAGCATTTT
>TRBD1|TRBJ2-2|TRBV7-9|.
CASSHRDRGTGELFF
TGTGCCAGCAGCCACCGGGACAGGGGCACCGGGGAGCTGTTTTTT
>.|TRBJ2-1|TRBV7-3|.
CASSPIGELLNEQFF
TGTGCCAGCAGCCCTATCGGGGAGTTACTCAATGAGCAGTTCTTC
>TRBD2|TRBJ2-1|TRBV7-6|.
CASSLQLAGVHEQFF
TGTGCCAGCAGCTTGCAACTAGCGGGAGTGCATGAGCAGTTCTTC
>TRBD2|TRBJ2-7|TRBV5-4|.
CASSKELAGALYEQYF
TGTGCCAGCAGTAAAGAACTAGCGGGGGCCCTCTACGAGCAGTACTTC
>.|TRBJ2-2|TRBV9|.
CASSSHGSTGELFF
TGTGCCAGCAGCTCCCACGGGAGCACCGGGGAGCTGTTTTTT
>.|TRBJ2-1|TRBV30|.
CAWTEFYNEQFF
TGTGCCTGGACAGAGTTTTACAATGAGCAGTTCTTC
>TRBD2|TRBJ2-2|TRBV5-1|.
CASSWGLAGVNTGELFF
TGCGCCAGCAGCTGGGGACTAGCGGGGGTGAACACCGGGGAGCTGTTTTTT
>TRBD2|TRBJ2-1|TRBV2|.
CASSELAGGPGRFF
TGTGCCAGCAGTGAACTAGCGGGGGGGCCGGGGCGCTTCTTC
>.|TRBJ2-7|TRBV4-1|.
CASSQDSYYEQYF
TGCGCCAGCAGCCAAGATTCGTACTACGAGCAGTACTTC
>.|TRBJ1-2|TRBV19|few
CASSPGTQYGYTF
TGTGCCAGTAGCCCTGGGACTCAATATGGCTACACCTTC